Below, 17 T cell receptor beta chains from the same sample are listed, as sequenced in a study of shared clonotypes between healthy human individuals. Assay: immunoSEQ multiplex PCR; the TCRdb copy retains only in-frame clones and omits some. The table records millions of clones, approximately 95% of them present only once. The sequenced sample was naive CD4+ T cells from PBMCs. As to subset: CD45RA+ positively selected. Every receptor here comes from a man aged 18 to 30 in good health. Some clones in this sample may be carry-over from other donors' samples.

In the case of this clone: Relative to the germline gene, one junction end is altered; a read error may explain this. The sample contains more than one DNA sequence encoding this CDR3. The DNA of the CDR3 is TGTGCCAGCAGCCTAGCGGGAGGGCCTTACAATGAGCAGTTCTTC. Encoded protein: CASSLAGGPYNEQFF. The chain employs TRBV7-2 and TRBJ2-1; 12 positions agree with TRBD2. CDR3 size: 15 residues. Germline CDR1 is SGHTA and CDR2 is FQGNSA.

This clone is a singleton in its sample. The gene calls are TRBV27 and TRBJ2-3; D may be TRBD1 (6 bases). Germline-derived CDR1 and CDR2 are MNHEY and SMNVEV (reference sequence). The CDR3 has 15 amino acids. V gave up 5 bases and J gave up 4 bases, with 16 bases separating them. In DNA form, the CDR3 reads TGTGCCAGCAGTATGACAGGAATCTTACCAGATACGCAGTATTTT. It codes for CASSMTGILPDTQYF.

The chain links TRBV5-1 to TRBJ2-1, with TRBD2 matching 8 bases. Germline V gene lookup returns CDR1 SGHRS and CDR2 YFSETQ. The CDR3 loop spans 14 amino acids. V trimming: 2 bases; J trimming: 6 bases; junction bases outside the gene matches: 4. DNA of the CDR3: TGCGCCAGCAGCTTACTAGCGGAAGTCAATGAGCAGTTCTTC. Protein: CASSLLAEVNEQFF.

The V gene is TRBV19, the J gene TRBJ2-7; TRBD2 is a possible D gene (6 bases). The CDR3 extends over 15 amino acids. The germline V and J ends were trimmed by 6 bases and 4 bases, with 19 bases remaining between them. Per germline, CDR1 LNHDA and CDR2 SQIVND (reference sequence). In DNA form, the CDR3 reads TGTGCCAGTAGCACCCCCGGGGGAAACGGTTACGAGCAGTACTTC. This codes for CASSTPGGNGYEQYF.

The V gene is TRBV10-3, the J gene TRBJ1-5; TRBD1 is a possible D gene (5 bases). Germline V lookup: CDR1 ENHRY, CDR2 SYGVKD. The CDR3 runs 16 residues. Trimming stripped 8 bases from V and 0 bases from J, with 17 bases between. The CDR3 loop is CAIGPQTGGSNQPQHF. As DNA, the CDR3 is TGTGCCATCGGGCCCCAAACAGGAGGTAGCAATCAGCCCCAGCATTTT.

This sequence joins TRBV27 and TRBJ2-5; maybe TRBD2 (5 bases). This CDR3 is built from 18 residues. V lost 5 bases and J 5 bases, leaving 27 bases between the germline ends. Germline CDR1 reads MNHEY; CDR2 reads SMNVEV (reference sequence). CDR3 sequence reads: CASSRPPRVPLRGETQYF. The CDR3 region has the DNA TGTGCCAGCAGTCGCCCCCCTCGGGTACCTCTTCGAGGGGAGACCCAGTACTTC.

This clone is a singleton in its sample. The V call is TRBV10-3, the J call TRBJ1-4; D remains unclear. The CDR3 length is 13 residues. Germline CDR1 and CDR2: ENHRY and SYGVKD. Trimming took 4 bases from V and 9 from J, leaving 12 bases between them. DNA of the CDR3: TGTGCCATCAGTGGGGGAGGAGGGAAAAAACTGTTTTTT. Protein: CAISGGGGKKLFF.

This chain connects TRBV2 to TRBJ1-2; tentatively, D is TRBD1 (5 bases). This CDR3 is built from 13 residues. Between the trimmed V and J ends, which lost 8 bases and 0 bases, there was a span of 10 bases. The germline gives CDR1 SNHLY, CDR2 FYNNEI. In DNA, the CDR3 is TGTGCCAGCGGGGGGGGAGCTAACTATGGCTACACCTTC. Residues: CASGGGANYGYTF.

As to this clone: Other DNA sequences in this specimen translate into the identical CDR3. The V gene is TRBV30, the J gene TRBJ2-2; D gene ambiguous. Germline V lookup: CDR1 GTSNPN, CDR2 SVGIG (reference sequence). The CDR3 has 12 amino acids. V was clipped by 2 bases and J by 3 bases, with 4 bases between them. CDR3 bases: TGTGCCTGGAGTCAGGACACCGGGGAGCTGTTTTTT. This sequence encodes CAWSQDTGELFF. Full variable domain (rest looked up from reference TRBV30 and TRBJ2-2): SQTIHQWPATLVQPVGSPLSLECTVEGTSNPNLYWYRQAAGRGLQLLFYSVGIGQISSEVPQNLSASRPQDRQFILSSKKLLLSDSGFYLCAWSQDTGELFFGEGSRLTVL.

The genes are TRBV7-3 and TRBJ2-1, with TRBD2 matching 12 bases. V shed 4 bases and J 5 bases; nucleotides not matched to a gene: 3. The CDR3 covers 15 residues. Germline V lookup: CDR1 SGHTA, CDR2 FQGTGA. Here the CDR3 DNA reads TGTGCCAGCAGCTCCGGACTAGCGGGGCACAATGAGCAGTTCTTC. Its translation is CASSSGLAGHNEQFF.

The V and J genes are TRBV30 and TRBJ1-3; TRBD1 aligns across 9 bases. V lost 5 bases to trimming and J lost 7 bases; unmatched junction nucleotides: 6. This CDR3 region has 13 residues. Germline CDR1 reads GTSNPN; CDR2 reads SVGIG (reference sequence). Here the CDR3 reads CAWGSDRGNTIYF. In DNA form, the CDR3 reads TGTGCCTGGGGGTCTGACAGGGGGAACACCATATATTTT.

The chain couples TRBV5-4 to TRBJ2-2; no firm D call. Between the trimmed V and J ends, which lost 0 bases and 4 bases, there was a span of 10 bases. Germline assignment: CDR1 SGHNT and CDR2 YYREEE (reference sequence). The CDR3 extends over 15 amino acids. CDR3 in DNA: TGTGCCAGCAGCTTGGTGGTAGGGCGCACCGGGGAGCTGTTTTTT. Translated: CASSLVVGRTGELFF. Together with reference TRBV5-4 and TRBJ2-2, the CDR3 gives the full variable domain: ETGVTQSPTHLIKTRGQQVTLRCSSQSGHNTVSWYQQALGQGPQFIFQYYREEENGRGNFPPRFSGLQFPNYSSELNVNALELDDSALYLCASSLVVGRTGELFFGEGSRLTVL.

The CDR3 loop reads CASSPNSYSVDYGYTF. CDR3 nucleotide sequence: TGTGCCAGCAGTCCTAACAGTTACTCTGTGGACTATGGCTACACCTTC. The rearrangement links TRBV27 to TRBJ1-2; no clear D. V was clipped by 5 bases and J by 3 bases, with 19 bases between them. The CDR3 covers 16 residues. Germline CDR1 MNHEY, CDR2 SMNVEV (reference sequence).

The CDR3 sequence: CASSHGTSEGETQYF. CDR3 bases: TGTGCCAGCAGCCACGGGACTAGCGAGGGGGAGACCCAGTACTTC. The chain joins TRBV7-6 to TRBJ2-5; TRBD2 agrees at 10 bases. Per the germline V gene, CDR1 is SGHVS and CDR2 is FNYEAQ. This CDR3 has 15 residues. V lost 5 bases, J lost 5 bases, and 8 bases stayed unmatched.

The chain is built from TRBV5-4 and TRBJ2-7, with D possibly TRBD2 on 5 matching bases. Trimming pared 1 base from V and 3 bases from J, leaving 11 bases between. Germline V gives CDR1 SGHNT, CDR2 YYREEE (reference sequence). The CDR3 spans 14 residues. The CDR3 protein is CASSLRGSRYEQYF. The CDR3 nucleotides read TGTGCCAGCAGCTTGAGAGGGAGCCGCTACGAGCAGTACTTC. The variable domain in full, completed from reference TRBV5-4 and TRBJ2-7, reads ETGVTQSPTHLIKTRGQQVTLRCSSQSGHNTVSWYQQALGQGPQFIFQYYREEENGRGNFPPRFSGLQFPNYSSELNVNALELDDSALYLCASSLRGSRYEQYFGPGTRLTVT.

V is TRBV4-2 and J is TRBJ2-7; TRBD2 matches 8 bases. Trimming at V came to 0 bases and at J to 5 bases, leaving 9 bases not matched to a gene. The CDR3 has 16 residues. The germline CDR1 and CDR2 sequences are LGHNA and YNFKEQ. Here the CDR3 reads CASSQDGQREPHEQYF. CDR3 nucleotide sequence: TGTGCCAGCAGCCAAGATGGCCAGCGGGAGCCGCACGAGCAGTACTTC.

J is TRBJ2-3 and V is TRBV9; 11 bases agree with TRBD2. J lost 4 bases, V lost 0 bases, and 7 bases had no gene match. The CDR3 loop spans 17 amino acids. Germline V CDR1 and CDR2: SGDLS, YYNGEE. For the CDR3, the DNA is TGTGCCAGCAGCGTAGGTTTGGTAGCGGGAGGGCCAGATACGCAGTATTTT. Its translation: CASSVGLVAGGPDTQYF.